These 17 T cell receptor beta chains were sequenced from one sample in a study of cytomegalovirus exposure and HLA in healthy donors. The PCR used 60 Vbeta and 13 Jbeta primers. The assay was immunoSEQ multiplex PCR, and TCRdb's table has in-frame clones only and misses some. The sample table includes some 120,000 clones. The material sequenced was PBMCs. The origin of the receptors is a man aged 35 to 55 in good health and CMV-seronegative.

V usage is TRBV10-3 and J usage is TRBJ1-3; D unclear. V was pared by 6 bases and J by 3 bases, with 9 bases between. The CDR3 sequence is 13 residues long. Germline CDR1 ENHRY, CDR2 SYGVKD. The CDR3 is CAIRRLSGNTIYF. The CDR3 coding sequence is TGTGCCATCAGAAGACTGAGTGGAAACACCATATATTTT.

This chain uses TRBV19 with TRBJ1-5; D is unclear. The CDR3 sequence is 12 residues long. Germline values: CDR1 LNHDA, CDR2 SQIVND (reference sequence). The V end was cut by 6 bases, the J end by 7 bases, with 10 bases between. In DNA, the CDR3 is TGTGCCAGTAGGTCTTCGCGGCAGCCCCAGCATTTT. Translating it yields CASRSSRQPQHF.

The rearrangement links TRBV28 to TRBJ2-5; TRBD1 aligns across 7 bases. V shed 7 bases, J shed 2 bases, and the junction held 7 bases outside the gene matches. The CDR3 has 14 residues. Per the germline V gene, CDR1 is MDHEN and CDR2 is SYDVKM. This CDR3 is CASNGDRLQETQYF. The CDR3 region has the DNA TGTGCCAGCAACGGGGACAGACTTCAAGAGACCCAGTACTTC.

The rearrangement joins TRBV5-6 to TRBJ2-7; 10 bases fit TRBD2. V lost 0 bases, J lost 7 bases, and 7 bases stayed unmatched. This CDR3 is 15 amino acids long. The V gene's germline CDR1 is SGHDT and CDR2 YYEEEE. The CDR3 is CASSLDLAGVWEQYF. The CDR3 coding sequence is TGTGCCAGCAGCTTGGATCTAGCGGGAGTGTGGGAGCAGTACTTC.

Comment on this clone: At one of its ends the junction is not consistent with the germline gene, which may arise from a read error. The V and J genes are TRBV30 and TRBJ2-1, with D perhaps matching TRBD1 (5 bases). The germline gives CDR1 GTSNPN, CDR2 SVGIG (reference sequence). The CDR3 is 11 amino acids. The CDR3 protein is CAWSVEAGWIF. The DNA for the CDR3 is TGTGCCTGGAGTGTAGAAGCAGGGTGGATCTTC.

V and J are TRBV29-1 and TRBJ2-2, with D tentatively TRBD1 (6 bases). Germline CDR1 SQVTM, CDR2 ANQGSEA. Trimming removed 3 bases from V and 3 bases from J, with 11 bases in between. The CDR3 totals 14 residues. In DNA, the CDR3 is TGCAGCGTTGACAGGGGTTCGTACACCGGGGAGCTGTTTTTT. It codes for CSVDRGSYTGELFF.

CDR3: CASSSTGMNTEAFF. The CDR3 nucleotides read TGTGCCAGCAGTTCGACAGGGATGAACACTGAAGCTTTCTTT. The rearrangement links TRBV2 to TRBJ1-1, with 7 bases lining up with TRBD1. This CDR3 comprises 14 residues. V shed 5 bases, J shed 0 bases, and the junction held 3 bases outside the gene matches. Germline-derived CDR1 and CDR2 are SNHLY and FYNNEI.

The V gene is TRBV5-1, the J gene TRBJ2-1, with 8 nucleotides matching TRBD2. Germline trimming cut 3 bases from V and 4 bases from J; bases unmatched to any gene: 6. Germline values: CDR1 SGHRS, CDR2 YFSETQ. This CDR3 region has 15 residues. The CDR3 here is CASSSLAGTYNEQFF. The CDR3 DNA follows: TGCGCCAGCAGCTCTTTAGCGGGAACTTACAATGAGCAGTTCTTC.

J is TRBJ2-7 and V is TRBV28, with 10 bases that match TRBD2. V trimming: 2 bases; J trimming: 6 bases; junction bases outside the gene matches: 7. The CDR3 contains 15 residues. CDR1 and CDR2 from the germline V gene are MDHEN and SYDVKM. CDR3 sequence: CASSLTLAGVSEQYF. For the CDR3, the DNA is TGTGCCAGCAGTTTAACCCTAGCGGGAGTTAGCGAGCAGTACTTC.

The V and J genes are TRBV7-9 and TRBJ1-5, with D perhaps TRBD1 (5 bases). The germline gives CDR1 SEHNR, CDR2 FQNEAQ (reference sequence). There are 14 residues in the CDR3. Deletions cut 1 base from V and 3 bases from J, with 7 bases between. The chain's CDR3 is CASSLEGNNQPQHF. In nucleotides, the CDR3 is TGTGCCAGCAGCTTAGAGGGGAACAATCAGCCCCAGCATTTT.

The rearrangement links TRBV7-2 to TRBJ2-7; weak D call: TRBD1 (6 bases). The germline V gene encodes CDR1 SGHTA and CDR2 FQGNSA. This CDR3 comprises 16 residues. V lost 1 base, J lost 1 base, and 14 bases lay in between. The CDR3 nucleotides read TGTGCCAGCAGCTTAGAAGGGGGTAGCAGTTCCTACGAGCAGTACTTC. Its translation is CASSLEGGSSSYEQYF.

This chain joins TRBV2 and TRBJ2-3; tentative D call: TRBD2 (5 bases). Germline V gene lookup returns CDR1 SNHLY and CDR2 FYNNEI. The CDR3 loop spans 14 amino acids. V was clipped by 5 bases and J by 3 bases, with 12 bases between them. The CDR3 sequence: CASSPGIRTDTQYF. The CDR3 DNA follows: TGTGCCAGCAGTCCCGGGATACGGACAGATACGCAGTATTTT.

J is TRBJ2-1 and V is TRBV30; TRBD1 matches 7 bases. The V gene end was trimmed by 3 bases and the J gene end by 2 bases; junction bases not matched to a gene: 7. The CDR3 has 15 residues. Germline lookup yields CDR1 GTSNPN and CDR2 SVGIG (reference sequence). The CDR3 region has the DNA TGTGCCTGGAGGCCGACAGGGAAGACCTACAATGAGCAGTTCTTC. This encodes CAWRPTGKTYNEQFF.

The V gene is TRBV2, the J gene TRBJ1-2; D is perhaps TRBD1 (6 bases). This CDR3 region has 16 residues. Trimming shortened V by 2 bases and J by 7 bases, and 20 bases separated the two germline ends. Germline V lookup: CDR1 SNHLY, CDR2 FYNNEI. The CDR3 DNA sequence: TGTGCCAGCAGTGAAACTGGGGCAGGGGAATTGGGTGGCTACACCTTC. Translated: CASSETGAGELGGYTF.

DNA of the CDR3: TGTGCCATCAGTGACCGCCCCATTGGCGGGACCCAGTACTTC. Its protein is CAISDRPIGGTQYF. This chain connects TRBV10-3 to TRBJ2-5; D not certain. The CDR3 loop spans 14 amino acids. The V gene lost 3 bases and the J gene lost 7 bases, with 15 bases spanning the gap. In germline, CDR1 is ENHRY, CDR2 SYGVKD.

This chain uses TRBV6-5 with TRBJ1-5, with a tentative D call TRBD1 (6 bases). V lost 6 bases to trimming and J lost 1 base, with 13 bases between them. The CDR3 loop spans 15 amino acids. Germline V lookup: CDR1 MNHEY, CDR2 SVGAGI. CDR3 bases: TGTGCCAGCAGGCAACAGGGAACGAGCAATCAGCCCCAGCATTTT. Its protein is CASRQQGTSNQPQHF.

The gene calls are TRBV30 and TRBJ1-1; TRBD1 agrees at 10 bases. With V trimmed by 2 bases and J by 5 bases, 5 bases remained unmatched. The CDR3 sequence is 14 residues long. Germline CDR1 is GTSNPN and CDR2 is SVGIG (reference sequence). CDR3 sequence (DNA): TGTGCCTGGAGTCCCGACAGGGGGCCAACTGAAGCTTTCTTT. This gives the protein CAWSPDRGPTEAFF.